This T cell receptor (beta chain) was sequenced in a study of molecular identifiers for immune sequencing clone quantification. Findings of the study overall: With a barcode shared among identical TCR molecules, highly expanded clone sizes could be underestimated.

Each CDR3 protein gets one entry after TCRdb re-called the PCR reads with MiXCR. This table holds some 320,000 distinct CDR3 sequences, over 20% found once. A CD8+CD4-CCR7+CD45RA+ gate was used to sort naive CD8 T cells. This clonotype was picked up many times. Its antigen is unidentified. CDR1 is MNHEY, CDR2 SVGEGT, per germline. The ends were cut back, 8 bases at V and 6 bases at J, with 7 bases in the middle. This CDR3 is built from 10 residues. The sequence was obtained from a human donor in good health. Some libraries in this study had Jurkat cell RNA spiked in. Input material: naive CD8+ T cells from blood, with Jurkat cell RNA spiked in. Subset reported: FACS-sorted CD8+CD4-CCR7+CD45RA+ naive T cells. J is TRBJ1-1 and V is TRBV6-2 or TRBV6-3, with no clear D. DNA for the CDR3: TGTGCCAGCGGTTTCCCTGAAGCTTTCTTT. This translates into CASGFPEAFF.